This entry concerns a single TCR beta chain. The sample belongs to a study of OX40 agonist ivuxolimab in advanced cancers. V was shortened by 4 bases and J by 4 bases, with 17 bases between the two germline ends. The CDR3 runs 15 residues. Per germline, CDR1 SGHRS and CDR2 YFSETQ. Data came from immunoSEQ multiplex PCR; TCRdb stores just in-frame clones and leaves some out. The sample consists of approximately 52,000 clones, about 85% of them appearing once. The V gene is TRBV5-1, the J gene TRBJ1-1; D possibly corresponds to TRBD1 (5 bases). This sample comprised CD4+ or CD8+ T cells sorted from blood, obtained in a trial of the OX40 agonist ivuxolimab. The source is an adult with an advanced solid tumor such as melanoma, head and neck, liver or kidney cancer. CDR3 in amino acids: CASSPGGSGSTEAFF. CDR3 nucleotide sequence: TGCGCCAGCAGCCCCGGGGGAAGTGGGAGCACTGAAGCTTTCTTT.